The T cell receptor (beta chain) under discussion was sequenced for a study of long-term antiretroviral therapy in people with HIV. Whole-study results and caveats: Pre-ART clonal expansion yielded clones that dominated the repertoire at all time points.

V dropped 2 bases and J dropped 0; count of bases not matched to a gene: 2. Germline CDR1 reads SQVTM; CDR2 reads ANQGSEA. The CDR3 length is 14 residues. Remarks on this clone: The antigen is not known.

At survey level, the immunoSEQ assay was run in its v3.0 version. Per-sample TRB depth target: about 35,000-55,000 T-cell genomes. Libraries were prepared by immunoSEQ multiplex PCR; TCRdb keeps only in-frame clonotypes and omits some of them. This sample has fewer than 45,000 clones; around 94% occur once, and the top ten carry 3.6%. Each HIV participant was treated in the United States. This receptor was taken from a woman aged 45-65 years with HIV. This material consisted of unsorted PBMCs, taken 4.1 years after starting antiretroviral therapy. This sequence joins TRBV29-1 and TRBJ1-1, with 8 bases aligning to TRBD1. In DNA, the CDR3 is TGCAGCGTTGAACCGGACAGGGTGAACACTGAAGCTTTCTTT. This encodes CSVEPDRVNTEAFF.